The 18 T cell receptor beta chains below were found in one sample sequenced in a study of T cells in Graves' hyperthyroidism and ophthalmopathy. Amplification of TCR beta CDR3 regions was performed using RNA transcripts as template. First-round RT-PCR with HTBI primers amplified the TCR CDR3 region. TCRdb recomputed calls from the multiplex PCR reads with MiXCR, one row per CDR3 protein. The sample has more than 550,000 distinct CDR3 sequences, over 15% seen once. The sequencing sample was made of blood. The receptor source for this set is a woman in her forties or fifties with Graves' hyperthyroidism that later progressed to Graves' ophthalmopathy.

The CDR3 loop reads CASSRQYVGNEQYF. For the CDR3, the DNA is TGTGCCAGCAGCCGGCAATACGTTGGAAACGAGCAGTACTTC. The V call is TRBV3-1, the J call TRBJ2-7; D gene ambiguous. The CDR3 is 14 residues long. Trimming took 4 bases from V and 5 from J, leaving 15 bases between them. The germline V gene encodes CDR1 LGHDT and CDR2 YNNKEL (reference sequence).

This clonotype was seen once. V usage is TRBV4-2 and J usage is TRBJ1-5; D ambiguous. Trimming removed 0 bases at V and 2 bases at J, with 8 bases between. The CDR3 sequence is 15 residues long. Germline-derived CDR1 and CDR2 are LGHNA and YNFKEQ. CDR3 coding DNA: TGTGCCAGCAGCCAAGACGAAGGTGGCAATCAGCCCCAGCATTTT. Its protein product is CASSQDEGGNQPQHF.

This clonotype has ten or more counts. The DNA of the CDR3 is TGTGCCAGCAGTTTAAAATCCCCCATAACTAGCGGGGGTGCGTACCAAGAGACCCAGTACTTC. This encodes CASSLKSPITSGGAYQETQYF. The chain couples TRBV27 to TRBJ2-5, with TRBD2 matching over 11 bases. Germline-derived CDR1 and CDR2 are MNHEY and SMNVEV (reference sequence). The CDR3 sequence is 21 residues long. The junction had 17 bases not matched to a gene; V was cut back by 2 bases and J by 0 bases.

This clonotype was recorded at least ten times. V usage is TRBV5-1 and J usage is TRBJ1-6, with D hard to call. The germline V gene encodes CDR1 SGHRS and CDR2 YFSETQ. The V end was cut by 0 bases, the J end by 8 bases, with 3 bases between. This CDR3 comprises 12 residues. Here the CDR3 reads CASSLDHSPLHF. In DNA form, the CDR3 reads TGCGCCAGCAGCTTGGACCATTCACCCCTCCACTTT.

In this sample, this clonotype turned up a few times. V gene TRBV20-1 combines with J gene TRBJ2-7; TRBD2 might be the D (6 bases). V lost 0 bases to trimming and J lost 2 bases, with 14 bases between them. Germline CDR1 reads DFQATT; CDR2 reads SNEGSKA (reference sequence). The CDR3 has 15 residues. The CDR3 region is CSARDDGTLPYEQYF. The CDR3 coding sequence is TGCAGTGCTAGAGATGACGGGACTTTGCCCTACGAGCAGTACTTC.

This clonotype came up a few times. The CDR3 coding sequence is TGTGCCAGCAGCTCGCCCGGGACGGCGGAAAGCTCTGGGGCCAACGTCCTGACTTTC. It yields the protein CASSSPGTAESSGANVLTF. The chain uses TRBV11-2 and TRBJ2-6; tentatively, D is TRBD1 or TRBD2 (5 bases each). Germline CDR1 SGHAT, CDR2 FQNNGV. V was clipped by 4 bases and J by 0 bases, with 19 bases between them. CDR3 length: 19 amino acids.

This clonotype came up many times. The chain employs TRBV19 and TRBJ1-1; D gene unclear. The V gene's germline CDR1 is LNHDA and CDR2 SQIVND (reference sequence). V was trimmed by 3 bases and J by 3 bases, leaving 2 bases between them. The CDR3 consists of 11 residues. CDR3 coding DNA: TGTGCCAGTAGTATTTACACTGAAGCTTTCTTT. Its translation is CASSIYTEAFF.

This clonotype was detected a few times. The chain combines TRBV4-1 with TRBJ1-6; D may be TRBD1 (5 bases). The length of the CDR3 is 15 residues. CDR1 MGHRA and CDR2 YSYEKL come from the germline V gene. Trimming took 1 base from V and 13 from J, leaving 17 bases between them. This CDR3 is CASSQVDNTVYPLHF. CDR3 nucleotide sequence: TGCGCCAGCAGCCAAGTGGACAATACAGTCTATCCCCTCCACTTT.

This clonotype came up many times. V gene TRBV2 combines with J gene TRBJ1-1, with D possibly being TRBD1 (6 bases). CDR3 size: 14 residues. Germline values: CDR1 SNHLY, CDR2 FYNNEI. Trimming left V 7 bases short and J 2 bases short, with 14 bases between. The CDR3: CASTRGGPNTEAFF. The CDR3 bases are TGTGCCAGCACCCGAGGGGGTCCTAACACTGAAGCTTTCTTT.

This clonotype was found many times. The chain is built from TRBV20-1 and TRBJ1-2; 9 nucleotides agree with TRBD1. The junction had 8 bases not matched to a gene; V was cut back by 6 bases and J by 6 bases. This CDR3 is built from 13 residues. Germline lookup yields CDR1 DFQATT and CDR2 SNEGSKA (reference sequence). CDR3 DNA sequence: TGCAGTGCGGGCGAAGGACAGGGGAATGGCTACACCTTC. Translating gives CSAGEGQGNGYTF.

The table lists this clonotype with many counts. The chain joins TRBV27 to TRBJ1-1; 7 bases are a match to TRBD1. Germline V gene sequence: CDR1 MNHEY, CDR2 SMNVEV (reference sequence). The length of the CDR3 is 15 residues. The J segment lost 1 base and the V segment lost 0 bases, leaving 2 bases of the junction unmatched. The chain's CDR3 is CASSLSAGGNTEAFF. The CDR3 DNA is TGTGCCAGCAGTTTATCCGCAGGGGGGAACACTGAAGCTTTCTTT.

The sample holds a few counts of this clonotype. This chain uses TRBV12-5 with TRBJ1-2, with TRBD1 matching over 9 bases. In germline, CDR1 is LGHNT, CDR2 FRNRAP. The CDR3 has 15 residues. After removal of 2 bases from V and 8 bases from J, the junction contained 9 bases not matched to a gene. CDR3 loop: CASGLWDREASGYTF. The CDR3 DNA is TGTGCTAGTGGTTTGTGGGACAGGGAGGCCAGCGGCTACACCTTC.

This chain links TRBV20-1 with TRBJ2-7, with D perhaps assigned TRBD1 or TRBD2 (5 bases each). Per germline, CDR1 DFQATT and CDR2 SNEGSKA (reference sequence). Trimming shortened V by 5 bases and J by 2 bases, and 10 bases separated the two germline ends. This CDR3 has 12 residues. CDR3: CSARGPTYEQYF. For the CDR3, the DNA is TGCAGTGCTCGGGGACCGACCTACGAGCAGTACTTC.

This clonotype was found a few times. V usage is TRBV5-4 and J usage is TRBJ2-5; the match to TRBD1 covers 9 bases. The V segment lost 1 base and the J segment 3 bases; nucleotides outside the gene matches: 10. This CDR3 is 17 amino acids long. CDR1 SGHNT and CDR2 YYREEE come from the germline V gene (reference sequence). This CDR3 reads CASSLQGQGFLKETQYF. CDR3 DNA: TGTGCCAGCAGCTTGCAGGGACAGGGATTCCTCAAAGAGACCCAGTACTTC. The full variable domain, its missing parts supplied by reference TRBV5-4 and TRBJ2-5, is ETGVTQSPTHLIKTRGQQVTLRCSSQSGHNTVSWYQQALGQGPQFIFQYYREEENGRGNFPPRFSGLQFPNYSSELNVNALELDDSALYLCASSLQGQGFLKETQYFGPGTRLLVL.

This clonotype was seen at least ten times. At one end the junction does not follow the germline gene, possibly because of a read error. V gene TRBV5-1 combines with J gene TRBJ2-7; TRBD1 aligns across 9 bases. The CDR3 runs 14 residues. CDR1 and CDR2 (germline): SGHRS, YFSETQ. CDR3 sequence (DNA): TGTGCCAGCAGCCTTGACAGGGGGACCTACGAGCAGTACTTC. The encoded protein is CASSLDRGTYEQYF.

The chain recombines TRBV7-9 with TRBJ1-2, with a possible D match to TRBD1 (5 bases). V dropped 6 bases and J dropped 2 bases, with 25 bases sitting between them. The germline CDR1 and CDR2 sequences are SEHNR and FQNEAQ (reference sequence). The CDR3 has 18 amino acids. The CDR3 region is CASRNGQGGMEWNYGYTF. The CDR3 DNA follows: TGTGCCAGCAGAAACGGACAAGGTGGGATGGAGTGGAACTATGGCTACACCTTC.

In its sample, this clonotype was seen a few times. The chain uses TRBV25-1 and TRBJ2-3; 9 nucleotides agree with TRBD2. The CDR3 contains 18 residues. The germline CDR1 and CDR2 sequences are MGHDK and SYGVNS. V gave up 2 bases and J gave up 2 bases; unmatched junction bases: 11. CDR3 sequence (DNA): TGTGCCAGCAGTGAAGGCCCCCTAGCGGGGACCTTCACAGATACGCAGTATTTT. As protein: CASSEGPLAGTFTDTQYF.

This chain joins TRBV3-1 and TRBJ1-2; D is perhaps TRBD1 (5 bases). From germline, CDR1 is LGHDT and CDR2 YNNKEL (reference sequence). The CDR3 runs to 17 residues. Between the trimmed V and J ends, which lost 1 base and 4 bases, there was a span of 19 bases. In nucleotides, the CDR3 is TGTGCCAGCAGCCAAGGTTTGGGACCATCCGGGGGCTATGGCTACACCTTC. Translated: CASSQGLGPSGGYGYTF.